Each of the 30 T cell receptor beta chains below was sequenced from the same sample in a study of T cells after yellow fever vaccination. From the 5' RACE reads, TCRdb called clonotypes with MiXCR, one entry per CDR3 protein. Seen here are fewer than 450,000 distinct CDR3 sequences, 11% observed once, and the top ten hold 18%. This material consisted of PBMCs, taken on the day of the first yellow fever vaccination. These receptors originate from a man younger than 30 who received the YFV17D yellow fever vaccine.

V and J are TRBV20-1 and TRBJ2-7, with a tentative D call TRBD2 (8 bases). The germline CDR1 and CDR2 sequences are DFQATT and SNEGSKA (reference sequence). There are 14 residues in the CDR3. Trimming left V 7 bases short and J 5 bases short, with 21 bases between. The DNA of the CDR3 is TGCAGTGTTTCCCGGGAGGGACAGTACGACGAGCAGTACTTC. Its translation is CSVSREGQYDEQYF.

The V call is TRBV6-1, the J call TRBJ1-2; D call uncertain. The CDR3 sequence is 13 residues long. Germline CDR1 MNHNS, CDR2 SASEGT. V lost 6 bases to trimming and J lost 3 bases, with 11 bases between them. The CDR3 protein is CASRLDLDYGYTF. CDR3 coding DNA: TGTGCCAGCAGATTGGACTTGGACTATGGCTACACCTTC.

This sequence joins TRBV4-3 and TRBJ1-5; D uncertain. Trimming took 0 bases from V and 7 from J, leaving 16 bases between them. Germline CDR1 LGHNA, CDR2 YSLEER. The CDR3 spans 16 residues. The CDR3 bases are TGCGCCAGCAGCCAAGATCCGGGAACCGGAAGCCAGCCCCAGCATTTT. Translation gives CASSQDPGTGSQPQHF.

CDR3 DNA: TGTGCCAGCTGCGCTAGCGGGGGTCAACAGACCCAGTACTTC. This encodes CASCASGGQQTQYF. J is TRBJ2-5 and V is TRBV2, with 10 positions matching TRBD2. Per germline, CDR1 SNHLY and CDR2 FYNNEI. The V and J ends lost 8 bases and 6 bases, in that order; junction bases with no gene match: 9. The length of the CDR3 is 14 residues. Variable domain in full (rest from reference TRBV2 and TRBJ2-5): EPEVTQTPSHQVTQMGQEVILRCVPISNHLYFYWYRQILGQKVEFLVSFYNNEISEKSEIFDDQFSVERPDGSNFTLKIRSTKLEDSAMYFCASCASGGQQTQYFGPGTRLLVL.

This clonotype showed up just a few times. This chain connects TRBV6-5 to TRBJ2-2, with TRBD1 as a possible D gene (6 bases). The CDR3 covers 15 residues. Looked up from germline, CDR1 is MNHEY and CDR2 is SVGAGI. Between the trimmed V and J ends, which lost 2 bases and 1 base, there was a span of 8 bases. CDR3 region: CASSYGQMNTGELFF. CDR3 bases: TGTGCCAGCAGTTACGGACAGATGAACACCGGGGAGCTGTTTTTT.

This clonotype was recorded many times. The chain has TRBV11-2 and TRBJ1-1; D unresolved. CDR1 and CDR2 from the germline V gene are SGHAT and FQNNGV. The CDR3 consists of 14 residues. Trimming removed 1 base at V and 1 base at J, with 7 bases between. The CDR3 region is CASSLVRGNTEAFF. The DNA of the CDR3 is TGTGCCAGCAGCTTAGTGCGGGGGAACACTGAAGCTTTCTTT.

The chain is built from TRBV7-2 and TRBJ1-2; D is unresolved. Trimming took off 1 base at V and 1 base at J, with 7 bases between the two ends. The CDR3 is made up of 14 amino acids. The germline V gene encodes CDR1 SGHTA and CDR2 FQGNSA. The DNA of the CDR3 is TGTGCCAGCAGCTTAGAGACACTTAACTATGGCTACACCTTC. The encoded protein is CASSLETLNYGYTF.

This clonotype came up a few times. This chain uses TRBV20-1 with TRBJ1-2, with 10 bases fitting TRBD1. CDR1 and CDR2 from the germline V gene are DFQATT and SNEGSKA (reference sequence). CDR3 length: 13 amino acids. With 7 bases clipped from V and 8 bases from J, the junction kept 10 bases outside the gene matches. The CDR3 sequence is CSGTGGKVRGYTF. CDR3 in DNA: TGCAGTGGGACAGGGGGAAAAGTACGGGGCTACACCTTC.

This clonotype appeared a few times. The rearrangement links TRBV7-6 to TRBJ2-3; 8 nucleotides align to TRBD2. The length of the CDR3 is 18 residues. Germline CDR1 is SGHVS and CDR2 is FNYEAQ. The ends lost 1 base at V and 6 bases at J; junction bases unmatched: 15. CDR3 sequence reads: CASSLGELASGRADTQYF. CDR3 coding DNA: TGTGCCAGCAGCTTAGGGGAGTTGGCTAGCGGGCGCGCGGATACGCAGTATTTT.

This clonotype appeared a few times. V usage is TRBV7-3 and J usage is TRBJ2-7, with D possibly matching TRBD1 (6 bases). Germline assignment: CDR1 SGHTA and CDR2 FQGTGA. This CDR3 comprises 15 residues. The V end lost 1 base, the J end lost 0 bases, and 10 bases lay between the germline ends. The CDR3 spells CASSLRGGNSYEQYF. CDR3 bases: TGTGCCAGCAGCTTAAGAGGGGGAAACTCCTACGAGCAGTACTTC.

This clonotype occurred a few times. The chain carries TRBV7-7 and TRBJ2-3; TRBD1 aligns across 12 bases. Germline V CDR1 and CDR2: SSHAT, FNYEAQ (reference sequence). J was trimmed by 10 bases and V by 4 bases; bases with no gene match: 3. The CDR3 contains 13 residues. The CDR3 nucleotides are TGTGCCAGCAGCTCGGGACAGGGGGCTGCGCAGTATTTT. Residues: CASSSGQGAAQYF. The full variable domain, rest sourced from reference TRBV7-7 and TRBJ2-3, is GAGVSQSPRYKVTKRGQDVTLRCDPISSHATLYWYQQALGQGPEFLTYFNYEAQPDKSGLPSDRFSAERPEGSISTLTIQRTEQRDSAMYRCASSSGQGAAQYFGPGTRLTVL.

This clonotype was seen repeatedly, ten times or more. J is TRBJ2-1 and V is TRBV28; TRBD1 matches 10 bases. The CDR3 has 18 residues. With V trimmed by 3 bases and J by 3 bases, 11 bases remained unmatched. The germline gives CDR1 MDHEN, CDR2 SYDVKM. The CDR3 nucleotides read TGTGCCAGCAGTTTCCGACCCGGGACAGGGGCCTTCTACAATGAGCAGTTCTTC. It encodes CASSFRPGTGAFYNEQFF.

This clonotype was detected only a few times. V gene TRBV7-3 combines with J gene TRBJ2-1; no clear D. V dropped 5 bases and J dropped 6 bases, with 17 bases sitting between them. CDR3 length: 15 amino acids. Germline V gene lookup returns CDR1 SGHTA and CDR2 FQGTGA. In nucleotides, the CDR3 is TGTGCCAGCAGCCCGACCCCGCGAGAGAGCAATGAGCAGTTCTTC. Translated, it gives CASSPTPRESNEQFF.

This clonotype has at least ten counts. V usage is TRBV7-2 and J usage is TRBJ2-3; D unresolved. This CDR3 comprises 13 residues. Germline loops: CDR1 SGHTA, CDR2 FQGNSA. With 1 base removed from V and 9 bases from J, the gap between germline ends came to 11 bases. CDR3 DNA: TGTGCCAGCAGCTTAGAACTTAAAGAAACGCAGTATTTT. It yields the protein CASSLELKETQYF.

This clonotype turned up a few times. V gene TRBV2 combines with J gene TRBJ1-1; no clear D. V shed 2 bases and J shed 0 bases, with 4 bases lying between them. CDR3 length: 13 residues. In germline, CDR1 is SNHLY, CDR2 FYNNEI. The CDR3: CASSELLNTEAFF. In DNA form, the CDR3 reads TGTGCCAGCAGTGAACTTCTGAACACTGAAGCTTTCTTT. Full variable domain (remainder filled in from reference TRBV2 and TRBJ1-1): EPEVTQTPSHQVTQMGQEVILRCVPISNHLYFYWYRQILGQKVEFLVSFYNNEISEKSEIFDDQFSVERPDGSNFTLKIRSTKLEDSAMYFCASSELLNTEAFFGQGTRLTVV.

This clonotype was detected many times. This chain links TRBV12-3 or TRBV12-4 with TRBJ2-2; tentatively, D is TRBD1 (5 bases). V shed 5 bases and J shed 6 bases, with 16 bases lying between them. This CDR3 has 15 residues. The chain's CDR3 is CASSPGRVYAGELFF. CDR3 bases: TGTGCCAGCAGTCCCGGCAGGGTTTACGCCGGGGAGCTGTTTTTT.

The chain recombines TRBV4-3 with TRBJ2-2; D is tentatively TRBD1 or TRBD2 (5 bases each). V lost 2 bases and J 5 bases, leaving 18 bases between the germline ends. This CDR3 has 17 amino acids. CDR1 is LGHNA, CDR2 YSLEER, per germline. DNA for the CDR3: TGCGCCAGCAGCCAAAATGGACCCGGGGCCAGTACCGGGGAGCTGTTTTTT. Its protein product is CASSQNGPGASTGELFF.

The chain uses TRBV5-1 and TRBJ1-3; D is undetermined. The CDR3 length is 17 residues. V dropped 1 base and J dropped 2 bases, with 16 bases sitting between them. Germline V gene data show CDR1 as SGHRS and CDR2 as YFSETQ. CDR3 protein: CASSLSGFYGAGNTIYF. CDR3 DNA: TGCGCCAGCAGCTTGTCGGGTTTTTATGGGGCTGGAAACACCATATATTTT. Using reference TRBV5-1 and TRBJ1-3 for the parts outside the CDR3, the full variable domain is KAGVTQTPRYLIKTRGQQVTLSCSPISGHRSVSWYQQTPGQGLQFLFEYFSETQRNKGNFPGRFSGRQFSNSRSEMNVSTLELGDSALYLCASSLSGFYGAGNTIYFGEGSWLTVV.

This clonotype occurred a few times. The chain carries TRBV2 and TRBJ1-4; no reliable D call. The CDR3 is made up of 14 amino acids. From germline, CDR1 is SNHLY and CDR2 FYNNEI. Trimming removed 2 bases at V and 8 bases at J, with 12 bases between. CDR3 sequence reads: CASSELGSREKLFF. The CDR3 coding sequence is TGTGCCAGCAGTGAACTGGGGAGTAGGGAAAAACTGTTTTTT. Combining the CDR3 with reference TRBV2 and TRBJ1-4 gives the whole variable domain EPEVTQTPSHQVTQMGQEVILRCVPISNHLYFYWYRQILGQKVEFLVSFYNNEISEKSEIFDDQFSVERPDGSNFTLKIRSTKLEDSAMYFCASSELGSREKLFFGSGTQLSVL.

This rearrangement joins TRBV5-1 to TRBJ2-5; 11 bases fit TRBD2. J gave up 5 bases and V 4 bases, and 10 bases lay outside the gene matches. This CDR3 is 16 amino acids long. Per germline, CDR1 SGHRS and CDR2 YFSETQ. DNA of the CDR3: TGCGCCAGCAGCACCCTAGCGGGGGGTTCGACGGAGACCCAGTACTTC. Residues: CASSTLAGGSTETQYF.

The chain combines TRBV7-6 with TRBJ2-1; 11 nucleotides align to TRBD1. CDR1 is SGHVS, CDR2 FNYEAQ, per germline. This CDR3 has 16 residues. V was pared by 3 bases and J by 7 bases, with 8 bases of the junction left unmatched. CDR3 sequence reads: CASSLSGTGGYNEQFF. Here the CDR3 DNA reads TGTGCCAGCAGCTTGTCCGGGACAGGGGGATATAATGAGCAGTTCTTC.

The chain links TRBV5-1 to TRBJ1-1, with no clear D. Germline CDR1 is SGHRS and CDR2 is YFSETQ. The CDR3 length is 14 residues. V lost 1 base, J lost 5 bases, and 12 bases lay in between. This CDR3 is CASSLSAGATEAFF. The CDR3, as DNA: TGCGCCAGCAGCTTGTCCGCGGGAGCGACTGAAGCTTTCTTT.

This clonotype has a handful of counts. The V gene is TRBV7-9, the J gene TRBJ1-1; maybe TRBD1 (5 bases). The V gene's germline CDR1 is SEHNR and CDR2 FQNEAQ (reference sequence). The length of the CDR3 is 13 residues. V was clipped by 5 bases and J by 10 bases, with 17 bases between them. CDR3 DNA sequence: TGTGCCAGCAGCGCATATCAGGATGGGGGAGCTTTCTTT. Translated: CASSAYQDGGAFF.

CDR3 nucleotides: TGTGCCACCAGGGAGGGGGGTAACGAGCAGTACTTC. As protein: CATREGGNEQYF. The chain joins TRBV15 to TRBJ2-7; D might be TRBD1 or TRBD2, each matching 6 bases. This CDR3 is built from 12 residues. Trimming cost V 6 bases and J 5 bases, with 11 bases left between them. Germline V gives CDR1 LNHNV, CDR2 YYDKDF (reference sequence).

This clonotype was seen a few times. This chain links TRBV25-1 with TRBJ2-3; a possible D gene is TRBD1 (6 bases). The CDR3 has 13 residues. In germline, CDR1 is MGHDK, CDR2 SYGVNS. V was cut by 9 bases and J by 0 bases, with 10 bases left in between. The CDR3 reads CASGTPSTDTQYF. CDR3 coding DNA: TGTGCCAGTGGGACACCTAGCACAGATACGCAGTATTTT.

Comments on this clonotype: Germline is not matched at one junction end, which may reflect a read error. The DNA of the CDR3 is TGTGCCAGCAGCCCACCCCCCACGACAGGGTCCCTTCACAATGAGCAGTCCTTC. Translating it yields CASSPPPTTGSLHNEQSF. The rearrangement joins TRBV11-1 to TRBJ2-1; 7 bases map to TRBD1. Germline-derived CDR1 and CDR2 are SGHAT and FQDESV (reference sequence). The CDR3 is 18 residues long.

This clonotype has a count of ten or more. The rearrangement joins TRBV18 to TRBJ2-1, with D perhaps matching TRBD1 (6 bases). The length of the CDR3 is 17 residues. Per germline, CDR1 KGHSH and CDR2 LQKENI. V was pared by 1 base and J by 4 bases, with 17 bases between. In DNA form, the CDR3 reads TGTGCCAGCTCACCACATTCGGGCAGGGGCGCTTACAATGAGCAGTTCTTC. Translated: CASSPHSGRGAYNEQFF. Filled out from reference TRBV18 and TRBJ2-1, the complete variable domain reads NAGVMQNPRHLVRRRGQEARLRCSPMKGHSHVYWYRQLPEEGLKFMVYLQKENIIDESGMPKERFSAEFPKEGPSILRIQQVVRGDSAAYFCASSPHSGRGAYNEQFFGPGTRLTVL.

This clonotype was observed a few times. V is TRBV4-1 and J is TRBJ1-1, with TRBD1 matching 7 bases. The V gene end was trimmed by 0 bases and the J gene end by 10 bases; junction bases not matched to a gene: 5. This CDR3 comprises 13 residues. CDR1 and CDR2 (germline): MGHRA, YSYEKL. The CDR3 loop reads CASSQDQNRGAFF. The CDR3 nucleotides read TGCGCCAGCAGCCAAGATCAGAACAGGGGAGCTTTCTTT.

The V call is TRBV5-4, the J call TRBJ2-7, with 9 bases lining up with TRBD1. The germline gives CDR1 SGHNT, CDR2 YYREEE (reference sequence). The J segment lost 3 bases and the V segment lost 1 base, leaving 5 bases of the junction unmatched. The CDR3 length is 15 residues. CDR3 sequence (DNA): TGTGCCAGCAGCTTGCCGGGACAGGGAGTCTACGAGCAGTACTTC. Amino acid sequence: CASSLPGQGVYEQYF.

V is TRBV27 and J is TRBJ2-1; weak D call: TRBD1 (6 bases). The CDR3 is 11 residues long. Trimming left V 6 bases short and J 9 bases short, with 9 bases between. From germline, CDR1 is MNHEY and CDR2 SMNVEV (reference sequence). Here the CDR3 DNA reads TGTGCCAGCAGACAGGGTAGTGAGCAGTTCTTC. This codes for CASRQGSEQFF.